This T cell receptor beta chain was sequenced in a study of metastatic and nonmetastatic thyroid tumors. Whole-study context: Comparison of repertoires was carried out across blood and tumor or nodule tissue from malignant and benign thyroid patients. General study findings and limits: Patients with malignant thyroid tumors reportedly had significantly higher TCR beta diversity than those with benign nodules, in blood and tumor.

Each patient came to thyroid surgery without any prior treatment (of any kind). Per the study methods: Building a distant-metastasis classifier for papillary thyroid cancer drew on CDR3 differences across clinicopathological groups. TCRdb reassembled clones from the PCR reads with MiXCR. TCRdb, not the authors, supplied the V and J calls. The data show under 4,500 clones, with less than 45% seen just once and under 30% held by the top ten. Trimming left V 0 bases short and J 5 bases short, with 12 bases between. This CDR3 spans 15 amino acids. CDR1 is MNHNY, CDR2 SVGAGI, per germline (reference sequence). Turning to this clone: The antigen is not known.

The sequence was obtained from a male donor with papillary thyroid cancer or a benign thyroid nodule (not recorded which). Some clones in this sample may be carry-over from other donors' samples. Input material: tumor tissue. V is TRBV6-6 and J is TRBJ2-3; D is possibly TRBD2 (5 bases). The CDR3 loop is CASSYSIPGRDTQYF. CDR3 DNA sequence: TGTGCCAGCAGTTACTCGATACCGGGAAGAGATACGCAGTATTTT.